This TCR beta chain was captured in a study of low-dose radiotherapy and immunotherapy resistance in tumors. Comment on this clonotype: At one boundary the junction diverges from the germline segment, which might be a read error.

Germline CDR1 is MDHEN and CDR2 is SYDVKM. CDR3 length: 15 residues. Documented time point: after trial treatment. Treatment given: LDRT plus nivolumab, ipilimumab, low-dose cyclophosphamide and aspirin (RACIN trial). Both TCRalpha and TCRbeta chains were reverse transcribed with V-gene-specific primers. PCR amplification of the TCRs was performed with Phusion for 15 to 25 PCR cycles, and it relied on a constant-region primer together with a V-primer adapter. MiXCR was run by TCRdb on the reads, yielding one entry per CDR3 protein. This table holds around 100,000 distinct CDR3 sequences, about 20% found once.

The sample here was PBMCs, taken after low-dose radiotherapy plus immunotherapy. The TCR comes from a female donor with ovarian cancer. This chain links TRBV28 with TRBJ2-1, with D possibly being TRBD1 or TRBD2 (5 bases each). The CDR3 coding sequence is TGTGCCAGCAGTTTAAGGGGTTCTCCCGGGGCCGGCACGGTCTTC. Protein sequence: CASSLRGSPGAGTVF.